Below, 29 T cell receptor beta chains from the same sample are listed, as sequenced in a study of vaccination effects on CD4 cells after COVID-19. The antigens for these receptors are not known. Expansion of antigen-specific CD4+ T cells with viral peptide pools was carried out by the ViraFEST assay before sequencing. Culture lasted about 11 days before CD4+ T cell isolation. Between March and December 2020, the person had a SARS-CoV-2 infection that PCR confirmed. Produced via immunoSEQ multiplex PCR; TCRdb's table is partial and in-frame only. The sample shows about 22,000 clones, about 72% of them seen only once. The material was CD4+ T cells from PBMCs cultured with SARS-CoV-2 spike peptides, obtained before COVID-19 vaccination. These receptor sequences come from a human donor who had a prior SARS-CoV-2 infection.

This sequence joins TRBV10-3 and TRBJ2-7; perhaps TRBD2 as D (5 bases). The CDR3 has 14 residues. Germline CDR1 is ENHRY and CDR2 is SYGVKD. Trimming removed 4 bases from V and 2 bases from J, with 12 bases in between. The CDR3 coding sequence is TGTGCCATCAGTGTCTCCCGGGATACCTACGAGCAGTACTTC. As protein: CAISVSRDTYEQYF.

A few counts support this clone. The rearrangement links TRBV7-6 to TRBJ2-6; D is unresolved. Germline V CDR1 and CDR2: SGHVS, FNYEAQ. Trimming shortened V by 1 base and J by 0 bases, and 13 bases separated the two germline ends. The CDR3 is made up of 18 amino acids. Written as DNA, the CDR3 is TGTGCCAGCAGCTTAGAGTCCCTCACTCACTCTGGGGCCAACGTCCTGACTTTC. This encodes CASSLESLTHSGANVLTF.

The CDR3: CAWTTGTTEKLFF. The CDR3 DNA sequence: TGTGCCTGGACGACCGGTACGACTGAAAAACTGTTTTTT. V usage is TRBV30 and J usage is TRBJ1-4; D gene uncertain. Trimming pared 4 bases from V and 7 bases from J, leaving 13 bases between. Germline V gene lookup returns CDR1 GTSNPN and CDR2 SVGIG (reference sequence). This CDR3 is built from 13 residues.

The rearrangement uses TRBV7-8 and TRBJ1-5, with 10 bases fitting TRBD1. The germline gives CDR1 SGHVS, CDR2 FQNEAQ. V was clipped by 5 bases and J by 7 bases; unmatched bases: 5. The CDR3 contains 14 residues. CDR3 nucleotide sequence: TGTGCCAGCAGCGGGACAGGGGTCGAGCAGCCCCAGCATTTT. Amino acids: CASSGTGVEQPQHF.

The chain uses TRBV5-1 and TRBJ2-3; 13 bases align to TRBD2. CDR3 length equals 16 residues. Germline CDR1 is SGHRS and CDR2 is YFSETQ. Trimming at V came to 2 bases and at J to 2 bases, leaving 2 bases not matched to a gene. CDR3 in DNA: TGCGCCAGCAGCTTACTAGCGGGAGGGTACACAGATACGCAGTATTTT. This sequence encodes CASSLLAGGYTDTQYF.

The chain uses TRBV19 and TRBJ2-4; possibly TRBD1 for D (5 bases). The CDR3 has 16 residues. Trimming stripped 2 bases from V and 7 bases from J, with 18 bases between. Germline lookup yields CDR1 LNHDA and CDR2 SQIVND (reference sequence). The CDR3 nucleotides are TGTGCCAGTAGTATACGGCTCACGCAGGGAAGGAACATTCAGTACTTC. Its protein product is CASSIRLTQGRNIQYF.

This clone was detected a few times. V gene TRBV18 combines with J gene TRBJ1-5; D is ambiguous. Germline V gene lookup returns CDR1 KGHSH and CDR2 LQKENI. V lost 5 bases and J lost 2, with 13 bases in between. The CDR3 runs to 15 residues. CDR3 amino acids: CASSDNARGNQPQHF. The CDR3 DNA reads TGTGCCAGCTCAGATAACGCGCGGGGCAATCAGCCCCAGCATTTT.

The chain has TRBV3-1 (or the pseudogene TRBV3-2) and TRBJ2-6; D unresolved. Looked up from germline, CDR1 is LGHDT and CDR2 is YNNKEL (reference sequence). The germline V and J ends were trimmed by 1 base and 0 bases, with 1 base remaining between them. The CDR3 runs to 14 residues. CDR3 amino acids: CASSQVSGANVLTF. The CDR3 DNA reads TGTGCCAGCAGCCAAGTCTCTGGGGCCAACGTCCTGACTTTC.

The CDR3 nucleotides read TGTGCCAGCAGGGGGGACCTCTATGGCTACACCTTC. This codes for CASRGDLYGYTF. The chain couples TRBV6-5 to TRBJ1-2; D perhaps matches TRBD1 (5 bases). The germline gives CDR1 MNHEY, CDR2 SVGAGI. Trimming removed 6 bases at V and 4 bases at J, with 9 bases between. The CDR3 has 12 residues.

The chain has TRBV7-6 and TRBJ2-5, with 10 positions matching TRBD2. The germline gives CDR1 SGHVS, CDR2 FNYEAQ. V was pared by 3 bases and J by 5 bases, with 15 bases of the junction left unmatched. This CDR3 is 18 amino acids long. The CDR3 coding sequence is TGTGCCAGCAGCTTTGGTCCCAGGACTAGCGGCTCCTGGGAGACCCAGTACTTC. Its protein is CASSFGPRTSGSWETQYF. Filled out from reference TRBV7-6 and TRBJ2-5, the complete variable domain reads GAGVSQSPRYKVTKRGQDVALRCDPISGHVSLYWYRQALGQGPEFLTYFNYEAQQDKSGLPNDRFSAERPEGSISTLTIQRTEQRDSAMYRCASSFGPRTSGSWETQYFGPGTRLLVL.

This clone has just a few counts. The rearrangement joins TRBV9 to TRBJ2-2; 10 positions match TRBD2. The length of the CDR3 is 16 residues. V gave up 1 base and J gave up 2 bases; unmatched junction bases: 2. Per the germline V gene, CDR1 is SGDLS and CDR2 is YYNGEE. Here the CDR3 reads CASSVLAGDNTGELFF. CDR3 in DNA: TGTGCCAGCAGCGTACTAGCGGGGGACAACACCGGGGAGCTGTTTTTT.

This chain connects TRBV12-3 or TRBV12-4 to TRBJ1-6; D gene unclear. This CDR3 is built from 13 residues. The V gene lost 1 base and the J gene lost 6 bases, with 4 bases spanning the gap. The CDR3 DNA is TGTGCCAGCAGTTTAGAAGTTAATTCACCCCTCCACTTT. Its protein product is CASSLEVNSPLHF.

This clone was counted between two and nine times. This chain connects TRBV2 to TRBJ1-4; 7 nucleotides match TRBD1. Germline V gene data show CDR1 as SNHLY and CDR2 as FYNNEI. V trimming: 0 bases; J trimming: 10 bases; junction bases outside the gene matches: 8. The CDR3 is 15 amino acids. DNA of the CDR3: TGTGCCAGCAGTGAAGCGCAAGGGGGCGGTGGAAAACTGTTTTTT. This encodes CASSEAQGGGGKLFF.

This clone occurred once. The chain joins TRBV27 to TRBJ2-4; D not resolved. Per germline, CDR1 MNHEY and CDR2 SMNVEV (reference sequence). This CDR3 is 14 amino acids long. Trimming removed 3 bases at V and 7 bases at J, with 13 bases between. The CDR3 reads CASSFSHLGNIQYF. Here the CDR3 DNA reads TGTGCCAGCAGTTTCTCCCACTTGGGGAACATTCAGTACTTC.

V and J are TRBV6-6 and TRBJ1-1; D not resolved. V dropped 6 bases and J dropped 4 bases, with 6 bases sitting between them. The length of the CDR3 is 11 residues. Germline V CDR1 and CDR2: MNHNY, SVGAGI (reference sequence). CDR3 nucleotide sequence: TGTGCCAGCAGCAACCCCACTGAAGCTTTCTTT. Its protein product is CASSNPTEAFF.

The V gene is TRBV5-6, the J gene TRBJ1-2; D is perhaps TRBD1 (5 bases). The CDR3 consists of 15 residues. Germline CDR1 is SGHDT and CDR2 is YYEEEE. Trimming removed 2 bases from V and 5 bases from J, with 16 bases in between. In DNA form, the CDR3 reads TGTGCCAGCAGCTTTGATCGTCGGGGGTTGTATGGCTACACCTTC. This codes for CASSFDRRGLYGYTF.

The chain recombines TRBV9 with TRBJ1-4, with a tentative D call TRBD1 (6 bases). The germline V gene encodes CDR1 SGDLS and CDR2 YYNGEE. The CDR3 totals 17 residues. Between the trimmed V and J ends, which lost 1 base and 7 bases, there was a span of 20 bases. CDR3: CASSVRGAGGESEKLFF. The CDR3 bases are TGTGCCAGCAGCGTAAGGGGGGCGGGCGGCGAAAGTGAAAAACTGTTTTTT.

J is TRBJ1-1 and V is TRBV5-1, with a weak D call TRBD1 (5 bases). Germline V gene data show CDR1 as SGHRS and CDR2 as YFSETQ. V gave up 4 bases and J gave up 4 bases, with 17 bases separating them. The CDR3 has 15 residues. In DNA form, the CDR3 reads TGCGCCAGCAGCAGAGGACAAGCTGGGGTCACTGAAGCTTTCTTT. It translates to CASSRGQAGVTEAFF.

This clone was seen once. This chain connects TRBV2 to TRBJ1-6; 9 positions agree with TRBD1. The CDR3 length is 15 residues. Trimming removed 9 bases from V and 8 bases from J; junction bases left unmatched: 11. Looked up from germline, CDR1 is SNHLY and CDR2 is FYNNEI. The CDR3 loop reads CASSEGQGRYSPLHF. The CDR3 DNA follows: TGTGCCAGTTCAGAAGGACAGGGGAGGTATTCACCCCTCCACTTT.

The chain employs TRBV5-1 and TRBJ1-1; possibly TRBD1 for D (6 bases). Trimming removed 4 bases from V and 0 bases from J, with 16 bases in between. CDR3 length: 16 amino acids. Germline lookup yields CDR1 SGHRS and CDR2 YFSETQ. The CDR3 nucleotides are TGCGCCAGCAGCCCAGGGGACGGATTTATGAACACTGAAGCTTTCTTT. It yields the protein CASSPGDGFMNTEAFF.

The chain links TRBV30 to TRBJ2-7, with TRBD2 matching 10 bases. The CDR3 is made up of 16 amino acids. V gave up 3 bases and J gave up 0 bases; unmatched junction bases: 8. The germline V gene has CDR1 GTSNPN and CDR2 SVGIG (reference sequence). The CDR3 sequence: CAWRGTSARSSYEQYF. The CDR3 DNA reads TGTGCCTGGAGGGGGACTAGCGCGAGGAGCTCCTACGAGCAGTACTTC.

This chain uses TRBV9 with TRBJ2-3; 9 bases match TRBD1. V shed 0 bases and J 4 bases; nucleotides not matched to a gene: 6. This CDR3 contains 16 residues. CDR1 SGDLS and CDR2 YYNGEE come from the germline V gene. CDR3: CASSVVGQGIADTQYF. CDR3 bases: TGTGCCAGCAGCGTAGTGGGACAGGGTATCGCAGATACGCAGTATTTT.

The chain carries TRBV18 and TRBJ1-1; no firm D call. With 1 base removed from V and 1 base from J, the gap between germline ends came to 7 bases. The CDR3 runs to 14 residues. Per the germline V gene, CDR1 is KGHSH and CDR2 is LQKENI. The CDR3 nucleotides read TGTGCCAGCTCACCACTGGCGGGGAACACTGAAGCTTTCTTT. Protein product: CASSPLAGNTEAFF.

The chain joins TRBV18 to TRBJ2-7; D unresolved. Trimming stripped 3 bases from V and 4 bases from J, with 7 bases between. This CDR3 contains 12 residues. Germline CDR1 and CDR2: KGHSH and LQKENI. The CDR3 bases are TGTGCCAGCTCACCCGGACGATACGAGCAGTACTTC. The encoded protein is CASSPGRYEQYF. The full variable domain, completed using reference TRBV18 and TRBJ2-7, is NAGVMQNPRHLVRRRGQEARLRCSPMKGHSHVYWYRQLPEEGLKFMVYLQKENIIDESGMPKERFSAEFPKEGPSILRIQQVVRGDSAAYFCASSPGRYEQYFGPGTRLTVT.

The chain has TRBV3-1 (or the pseudogene TRBV3-2) and TRBJ1-2; TRBD1 agrees at 9 bases. CDR3 size: 15 residues. V lost 1 base and J lost 4; bases outside the gene matches: 4. The germline gives CDR1 LGHDT, CDR2 YNNKEL (reference sequence). The CDR3 nucleotides are TGTGCCAGCAGCCAAGGACAGGGGGGGGTCTATGGCTACACCTTC. Translated: CASSQGQGGVYGYTF.

V is TRBV28 and J is TRBJ1-2; D perhaps matches TRBD1 (5 bases). V was shortened by 5 bases and J by 2 bases, with 12 bases between the two germline ends. This CDR3 is built from 14 residues. Per germline, CDR1 MDHEN and CDR2 SYDVKM. The chain's CDR3 is CASSAGHSNYGYTF. In DNA form, the CDR3 reads TGTGCCAGCAGTGCCGGACACTCGAACTATGGCTACACCTTC.

CDR3 loop: CASSLGSPSGSYIAHEQYF. Here the CDR3 DNA reads TGCGCCAGCAGCTTGGGATCCCCTAGCGGGAGTTATATAGCCCACGAGCAGTACTTC. The chain has TRBV5-1 and TRBJ2-7; 10 bases are shared with TRBD2. The CDR3 length is 19 residues. Trimming at V came to 0 bases and at J to 5 bases, leaving 17 bases not matched to a gene. Germline-derived CDR1 and CDR2 are SGHRS and YFSETQ.

The gene calls are TRBV5-1 and TRBJ2-2, with no clear D. This CDR3 has 15 residues. Trimming removed 1 base at V and 1 base at J, with 8 bases between. Germline V gives CDR1 SGHRS, CDR2 YFSETQ. CDR3 sequence reads: CASSLSRRNTGELFF. CDR3 bases: TGCGCCAGCAGCTTGTCCCGGCGGAACACCGGGGAGCTGTTTTTT.

The chain carries TRBV10-2 and TRBJ1-5; TRBD1 agrees at 9 bases. After removal of 3 bases from V and 1 base from J, the junction contained 7 bases not matched to a gene. This CDR3 region has 17 residues. CDR1 WSHSY and CDR2 SAAADI come from the germline V gene. The CDR3 DNA reads as TGCGCCAGCAGTGAACTACAGGGGGCGGCGAGCAATCAGCCCCAGCATTTT. Protein product: CASSELQGAASNQPQHF.